Presented here are 21 T cell receptor beta chains from one specimen sequenced in a study of early T cells in non-severe SARS-CoV-2 infection. TCRdb re-analysed the 5' RACE reads in MiXCR, keeping a single row per CDR3 protein. The sample records about 48,000 distinct CDR3 sequences, about 12% being singletons. The source material was whole blood. Source of these receptors: an adult who was a healthcare worker with PCR-confirmed SARS-CoV-2 infection or an uninfected control (not recorded which).

This clonotype turned up a few times. The V gene is TRBV6-1, the J gene TRBJ1-2; TRBD1 matches at 10 bases. The CDR3 spans 14 residues. CDR1 is MNHNS and CDR2 is SASEGT in the germline V gene. Germline trimming cut 7 bases from V and 7 bases from J; bases unmatched to any gene: 9. Here the CDR3 reads CASILRDRGSGYTF. As DNA, the CDR3 is TGTGCCAGCATCCTCCGGGACAGGGGCTCTGGCTACACCTTC.

This clonotype was counted only a few times. The chain has TRBV5-6 and TRBJ2-7; D perhaps matches TRBD2 (6 bases). Per germline, CDR1 SGHDT and CDR2 YYEEEE. The CDR3 sequence is 15 residues long. V was trimmed by 0 bases and J by 1 base, leaving 11 bases between them. The CDR3 spells CASSLGQRASYEQYF. The DNA of the CDR3 is TGTGCCAGCAGCTTGGGCCAGCGGGCTTCCTACGAGCAGTACTTC.

The chain links TRBV6-6 to TRBJ1-3; TRBD1 matches at 8 bases. The V segment lost 7 bases and the J segment 0 bases; nucleotides outside the gene matches: 11. The CDR3 runs 17 residues. Germline values: CDR1 MNHNY, CDR2 SVGAGI (reference sequence). For the CDR3, the DNA is TGTGCCAGCACCCGCCCCGCGGACAGGGCCTCTGGAAACACCATATATTTT. Its translation is CASTRPADRASGNTIYF.

The rearrangement uses TRBV9 and TRBJ2-2; D remains unclear. This CDR3 has 14 amino acids. CDR1 is SGDLS, CDR2 YYNGEE, per germline. V was pared by 3 bases and J by 3 bases, with 9 bases between. In nucleotides, the CDR3 is TGTGCCAGCAGCGGCAAGGAATACACCGGGGAGCTGTTTTTT. This sequence encodes CASSGKEYTGELFF.

Ten or more counts support this clonotype. The chain links TRBV6-6 to TRBJ1-3; possibly TRBD1 for D (5 bases). V lost 0 bases to trimming and J lost 3 bases, with 18 bases between them. The germline V gene encodes CDR1 MNHNY and CDR2 SVGAGI (reference sequence). The CDR3 length is 18 residues. In nucleotides, the CDR3 is TGTGCCAGCAGTTACTCGGGGCAGGGCTCGACGATTGGAAACACCATATATTTT. Translated: CASSYSGQGSTIGNTIYF.

At least ten counts were recorded for this clonotype. V and J are TRBV6-5 and TRBJ2-3, with 9 bases matching TRBD2. In germline, CDR1 is MNHEY, CDR2 SVGAGI. J gave up 4 bases and V 3 bases, and 5 bases lay outside the gene matches. The CDR3 consists of 15 residues. The CDR3 region is CASSYRGRAADTQYF. The CDR3 DNA follows: TGTGCCAGCAGTTATCGCGGGAGGGCCGCAGATACGCAGTATTTT.

This clonotype was observed many times. In DNA form, the CDR3 reads TGCGCCAGCAGCACTGTAGCGGGGGGGTTCTACAATGAGCAGTTCTTC. It is translated as CASSTVAGGFYNEQFF. The chain has TRBV5-1 and TRBJ2-1; 11 bases are a match to TRBD2. Per germline, CDR1 SGHRS and CDR2 YFSETQ. The CDR3 has 16 residues. The V gene end was trimmed by 4 bases and the J gene end by 3 bases; junction bases not matched to a gene: 6.

This clonotype was observed at least ten times. This chain uses TRBV12-3 or TRBV12-4 with TRBJ2-3; TRBD2 aligns across 11 bases. The length of the CDR3 is 16 residues. Losses at the gene ends were 3 bases for V and 0 bases for J; bases not matched to a gene: 2. The CDR3 DNA follows: TGTGCCAGCAGTTTCAGACTAGCGGGGAGCACAGATACGCAGTATTTT. Translating it yields CASSFRLAGSTDTQYF.

V usage is TRBV14 and J usage is TRBJ1-5; D is unclear. The CDR3 has 12 amino acids. V lost 0 bases, J lost 8 bases, and 5 bases lay in between. Germline lookup yields CDR1 SGHDN and CDR2 FVKESK. The CDR3 region is CASSQDHKPQHF. CDR3 nucleotides: TGTGCCAGCAGCCAAGATCATAAGCCCCAGCATTTT.

This clonotype was found many times. V and J are TRBV14 and TRBJ1-4; TRBD1 agrees at 9 bases. The CDR3 length is 15 residues. Germline V lookup: CDR1 SGHDN, CDR2 FVKESK. V lost 1 base to trimming and J lost 6 bases; unmatched junction nucleotides: 3. The CDR3 sequence is CASSQGWTGDEKLFF. The CDR3 region has the DNA TGTGCCAGCAGCCAAGGATGGACAGGGGATGAAAAACTGTTTTTT.

The sample holds many counts of this clonotype. The chain recombines TRBV7-6 with TRBJ2-7; 9 positions match TRBD2. The CDR3 is 15 residues long. V trimming: 5 bases; J trimming: 2 bases; junction bases outside the gene matches: 7. The V gene's germline CDR1 is SGHVS and CDR2 FNYEAQ. CDR3: CASSAGTSPPYEQYF. In DNA, the CDR3 is TGTGCCAGCAGCGCCGGGACTAGCCCACCCTACGAGCAGTACTTC.

About this clonotype: The CDR3 does not close with the conserved phenylalanine or tryptophan, likely indicating a read error. The chain has TRBV6-5 and TRBJ1-1, with D maybe TRBD1 (6 bases). The CDR3 length is 11 residues. V was cut by 6 bases and J by 8 bases, with 10 bases left in between. Germline V gives CDR1 MNHEY, CDR2 SVGAGI. The CDR3 region has the DNA TGTGCCAGCAGCCAGGGGACAGAAGCTTTCTTG. Its translation is CASSQGTEAFL.

This clonotype was observed many times. V gene TRBV20-1 combines with J gene TRBJ1-1, with D uncertain. Germline V gene lookup returns CDR1 DFQATT and CDR2 SNEGSKA (reference sequence). V was cut by 5 bases and J by 6 bases, with 19 bases left in between. This CDR3 has 14 amino acids. The DNA for the CDR3 is TGCAGTGCTCCAAACACGAAGGCGGTATCTGAAGCTTTCTTT. Its protein product is CSAPNTKAVSEAFF.

Comment on this clonotype: A much larger clone differs by one base, so this may be a read error. Because it lacks the conserved phenylalanine or tryptophan at the end, this CDR3 is likely a read error. The rearrangement links TRBV14 to TRBJ1-3; TRBD1 aligns across 8 bases. With V trimmed by 3 bases and J by 0 bases, 4 bases remained unmatched. The germline V gene has CDR1 SGHDN and CDR2 FVKESK. The CDR3 covers 16 residues. CDR3 amino acids: CASSQGQVNSGNTIYL. Written as DNA, the CDR3 is TGTGCCAGCAGCCAGGGACAGGTTAACTCTGGAAACACCATATATCTT.

This chain links TRBV5-5 with TRBJ2-4; D is unresolved. V dropped 5 bases and J dropped 3 bases, with 9 bases sitting between them. The CDR3 is 13 residues long. The germline V gene has CDR1 SGHKS and CDR2 YYEKEE (reference sequence). The DNA of the CDR3 is TGTGCCAGCAGGGGCGACATCAAAAACATTCAGTACTTC. It codes for CASRGDIKNIQYF.

The J gene is TRBJ1-1, the V gene TRBV6-4; possibly TRBD1 for D (6 bases). V was shortened by 6 bases and J by 11 bases, with 19 bases between the two germline ends. Germline loops: CDR1 MRHNA, CDR2 SNTAGT. This CDR3 region has 13 residues. CDR3 residues: CASSEKLGDMAFF. In DNA form, the CDR3 reads TGTGCCAGCAGCGAGAAATTAGGGGACATGGCTTTCTTT.

This clonotype has a count of ten or more. The rearrangement joins TRBV7-3 to TRBJ2-2; 14 bases are shared with TRBD2. The V gene end was trimmed by 4 bases and the J gene end by 4 bases; junction bases not matched to a gene: 5. Per the germline V gene, CDR1 is SGHTA and CDR2 is FQGTGA. This CDR3 has 17 residues. The chain's CDR3 is CASSSGLAGAGTGELFF. The CDR3 DNA follows: TGTGCCAGCAGCTCGGGACTAGCGGGAGCAGGCACCGGGGAGCTGTTTTTT.

This clonotype was seen at least ten times. The CDR3 DNA reads TGTGCCAGCAGTATACAGGGGAACAATCAGCCCCAGCATTTT. This encodes CASSIQGNNQPQHF. The rearrangement joins TRBV12-3 or TRBV12-4 to TRBJ1-5; TRBD1 agrees at 7 bases. The junction had 4 bases not matched to a gene; V was cut back by 5 bases and J by 3 bases. This CDR3 is built from 14 residues.

The chain has TRBV4-1 and TRBJ2-7, with D maybe TRBD1 (5 bases). The CDR3 has 17 amino acids. V lost 0 bases and J 0 bases, leaving 15 bases between the germline ends. From germline, CDR1 is MGHRA and CDR2 YSYEKL. This CDR3 is CASSQDRARTLSYEQYF. CDR3 nucleotides: TGCGCCAGCAGCCAAGATCGTGCCAGGACACTCTCCTACGAGCAGTACTTC.

This clonotype was detected ten times or more. This CDR3 is CASSQGTVGSNQPQHF. In DNA form, the CDR3 reads TGTGCCAGCAGTCAGGGGACAGTGGGGTCCAATCAGCCCCAGCATTTT. This chain joins TRBV27 and TRBJ1-5, with 7 bases lining up with TRBD1. Germline V gives CDR1 MNHEY, CDR2 SMNVEV (reference sequence). V lost 5 bases to trimming and J lost 3 bases; unmatched junction nucleotides: 10. The CDR3 loop spans 16 amino acids.

This clonotype occurred many times. This chain links TRBV6-2 or TRBV6-3 with TRBJ1-3; D possibly corresponds to TRBD1 (5 bases). CDR1 MNHEY and CDR2 SVGEGT come from the germline V gene. This CDR3 is built from 14 residues. The V gene lost 2 bases and the J gene lost 8 bases, with 13 bases spanning the gap. The CDR3: CASSYGRRGDTIYF. The CDR3 coding sequence is TGTGCCAGCAGTTACGGGCGGCGAGGGGACACCATATATTTT.